These T cell receptor beta chains were read from a single sample in a study of shared clonotypes between healthy human individuals. Data came from immunoSEQ multiplex PCR; TCRdb stores just in-frame clones and leaves some out. The sample contains 660,000 or so clones, approximately 96% of which appear only once. The sequenced material came from naive CD8+ T cells sorted from blood. All receptors come from a woman between 25 and 40 years old in good health. The CDR3 runs from the conserved cysteine through the conserved F or W. The D gene is left open where the match is weak. Only part of the rows carry a size: once, few, many, or a class if the clone is expanded.

D	V	J	size	CDR3
NA	TRBV5-6	TRBJ2-7	NA	CASSLAESTYEQYF
NA	TRBV5-8	TRBJ2-5	NA	CASSSGAISQETQYF
TRBD2	TRBV27	TRBJ2-1	NA	CASRLSSGNSYNERFF
NA	TRBV6-1	TRBJ2-3	NA	CASKGLVLDTQYF
TRBD1	TRBV30	TRBJ2-7	once	CACTGTGPEQYF
NA	TRBV11-2	TRBJ2-7	NA	CASSLDWSSVYEQYF
NA	TRBV28	TRBJ2-1	NA	CASLQIARSYNEQFF
NA	TRBV2	TRBJ1-2	NA	CASRLLNLTF
NA	TRBV7-7	TRBJ1-3	NA	CASSLALGSGNTIYF
TRBD2	TRBV5-1	TRBJ2-7	NA	CASSGTSGNFLYEQYF
TRBD2	TRBV9	TRBJ2-7	once	CASSVDVLAGTYEQYF
NA	TRBV28	TRBJ1-6	NA	CASAIQGGGHPNSPLHF
NA	TRBV27	TRBJ1-5	NA	CASSPGGYSNQPQHF
TRBD2	TRBV5-1	TRBJ2-1	once	CASSTSSGEQFF
NA	TRBV7-9	TRBJ1-2	NA	CASSSLGYTF
NA	TRBV28	TRBJ2-7	NA	CASSPPQGIHEQYF
NA	TRBV19	TRBJ1-1	NA	CASSIHRDYTEAFF
NA	TRBV18	TRBJ2-3	once	CASSPVASTDTQYF
NA	TRBV15	TRBJ2-5	NA	CATSRDRPHTGETQYF
NA	TRBV7-8	TRBJ2-5	once	CAVNPSIGGETQYF
NA	TRBV4-1	NA	NA	CASSFSLAAGAYEQYF
NA	TRBV28	TRBJ2-7	NA	CASSLGGRYEQYF
NA	TRBV28	TRBJ1-1	NA	CASSPNEQGNTEAFF
NA	TRBV5-1	TRBJ1-1	NA	CASSSGRTAGEAFF
TRBD2	TRBV28	TRBJ2-1	NA	CASSKRETYLAGAYNEQFF
NA	TRBV28	TRBJ1-2	NA	CASSSGVGNTF